The rows below give T cell receptor beta chains drawn from one sample of a study of blood T cell repertoires in COVID-19. The table came from immunoSEQ multiplex PCR; TCRdb's copy has only in-frame clones and leaves some out. The sample has about 140,000 clones, 88% seen once. Material: peripheral blood. The receptors derive from a human donor with COVID-19, enrolled during active disease. The donor label of this sample is uncertain. Both conserved end residues are part of each CDR3. The D gene is left open where the match is weak. The listing skips clone size in some rows; elsewhere it reads once, few, many or a size class.

clone size	D gene	J gene	V gene	CDR3 protein	CDR3 DNA
-	TRBD2	TRBJ2-3	TRBV6-5	CASSYRGEVTDTQYF	TGTGCCAGCAGTTATCGGGGGGAAGTCACAGATACGCAGTATTTT
-	-	TRBJ2-3	TRBV6-5	CASTDFDTQYF	TGTGCCAGCACAGATTTCGATACGCAGTATTTT
once	TRBD2	TRBJ2-2	TRBV9	CASSPILAGGPRTGELFF	TGTGCCAGCAGCCCGATACTAGCGGGGGGGCCAAGGACCGGGGAGCTGTTTTTT
-	-	TRBJ1-2	TRBV2	CASSVQGGYTF	TGTGCCAGCAGTGTCCAGGGTGGCTACACCTTC
-	-	TRBJ1-3	TRBV2	CASSEATGNTIYF	TGTGCCAGCAGTGAGGCAACTGGAAACACCATATATTTT
once	TRBD2	TRBJ2-7	TRBV19	CASSIILAGGYEQYF	TGTGCCAGTAGTATTATACTAGCGGGCGGATACGAGCAGTACTTC
-	TRBD2	TRBJ2-3	TRBV9	CASSVEPGLAGADTQYF	TGTGCCAGCAGCGTAGAACCGGGACTAGCGGGAGCAGATACGCAGTATTTT
-	TRBD2	TRBJ2-7	TRBV5-1	CASSPRRTSGSAERYEQYF	TGCGCCAGCAGCCCCAGAAGGACTAGCGGGAGCGCTGAACGTTACGAGCAGTACTTC
-	-	TRBJ2-5	TRBV7-7	CASSDGQRQTQYF	TGTGCCAGCAGCGACGGACAGCGCCAGACCCAGTACTTC
-	TRBD1	TRBJ2-1	TRBV7-3	CASSPQGQDNEQFF	TGTGCCAGCAGCCCACAGGGACAGGATAATGAGCAGTTCTTC
-	TRBD2	TRBJ2-5	TRBV7-2	CASSLWLTGGEETQYF	TGTGCCAGCAGCTTATGGTTAACGGGAGGGGAAGAGACCCAGTACTTC
many	-	TRBJ2-5	TRBV18	CASSPAHGKETQYF	TGTGCCAGCTCACCAGCCCACGGGAAAGAGACCCAGTACTTC
-	-	TRBJ2-6	TRBV2	CASEVRDTRSSGANVLTF	TGTGCCAGCGAAGTCCGGGACACGAGAAGCTCTGGGGCCAACGTCCTGACTTTC
-	-	TRBJ1-4	TRBV28	CASSIDRLEEKLFF	TGTGCCAGCAGTATAGACAGGTTGGAAGAAAAACTGTTTTTT
once	TRBD2	TRBJ2-7	TRBV29-1	CSVEEGGVEQYF	TGCAGCGTTGAAGAGGGAGGGGTCGAGCAGTACTTC
-	-	TRBJ1-1	TRBV13	CASSLRAGVMHTEAFF	TGTGCCAGCAGCTTAAGGGCAGGGGTTATGCACACTGAAGCTTTCTTT
-	-	TRBJ1-6	TRBV5-1	CASSLTGLNSPLHF	TGCGCCAGCAGCTTGACAGGGCTCAATTCACCCCTCCACTTT
-	-	TRBJ1-3	TRBV9	CASSGQSSGNTIYF	TGTGCCAGCAGCGGACAGAGCTCTGGAAACACCATATATTTT
-	TRBD1	TRBJ1-4	TRBV29-1	CSGVRTGGKLFF	TGCAGCGGGGTACGGACAGGGGGAAAACTGTTTTTT
-	TRBD1	TRBJ2-3	TRBV12-5	CASGSGTGEADTQYF	TGTGCTAGTGGCTCCGGGACAGGGGAGGCAGATACGCAGTATTTT
-	TRBD1	TRBJ1-5	TRBV6-2/TRBV6-3	CASSLTGTGGNQPQHF	TGTGCCAGCAGCCTAACAGGGACAGGGGGAAATCAGCCCCAGCATTTT
-	-	TRBJ2-1	TRBV5-1	CASSLRGGSYNEQFF	TGCGCCAGCAGCTTGAGGGGTGGGTCCTACAATGAGCAGTTCTTC
-	-	TRBJ2-7	TRBV29-1	CSVAEVQRPYEQYF	TGCAGCGTTGCCGAGGTCCAGAGGCCCTACGAGCAGTACTTC
-	TRBD2	TRBJ2-1	TRBV27	CASSLPPAGGSSGSYNEQFF	TGTGCCAGCAGTTTACCGCCGGCAGGGGGATCTAGCGGGAGCTACAATGAGCAGTTCTTC
-	TRBD2	TRBJ2-1	TRBV3-1/TRBV3-2	CASSQDSGLAGGEQFF	TGTGCCAGCAGCCAAGATTCCGGACTAGCGGGGGGTGAGCAGTTCTTC
-	-	TRBJ2-2	TRBV4-1	CASSTRGAGGTGELFF	TGCGCCAGCAGTACGAGGGGGGCAGGGGGGACCGGGGAGCTGTTTTTT
-	TRBD1	TRBJ1-2	TRBV7-2	CASSWEQGRGYTF	TGTGCCAGCAGCTGGGAACAGGGGCGCGGCTACACCTTC
-	-	TRBJ1-1	TRBV15	CATSLDRNTEAFF	TGTGCCACCAGCCTCGACAGAAACACTGAAGCTTTCTTT
-	-	TRBJ1-2	TRBV7-9	CASSRILPGGYTF	TGTGCCAGCAGCCGGATCCTCCCGGGGGGCTACACCTTC
-	-	TRBJ2-6	TRBV5-1	CASSLPDRSGANVLTF	TGCGCCAGCAGCTTGCCCGACAGGAGCGGGGCCAACGTCCTGACTTTC
-	TRBD1	TRBJ1-2	TRBV20-1	CRGQGANSYTF	TGCAGGGGACAGGGGGCGAATAGCTACACCTTC
-	-	TRBJ1-4	TRBV12-3/TRBV12-4	CASSLSGNEKLFF	TGTGCCAGCAGTTTATCAGGGAATGAAAAACTGTTTTTT
once	-	TRBJ1-2	TRBV5-4	CASSLEQYSGYTF	TGTGCCAGCAGCTTGGAACAGTATAGTGGCTACACCTTC
-	-	TRBJ2-3	TRBV11-2	CASSLNSLSTDTQYF	TGTGCCAGCAGCTTAAACTCCTTAAGCACAGATACGCAGTATTTT